These 13 T cell receptor beta chains were sequenced from one sample in a study of blood T cell repertoires in COVID-19. TCRdb's copy holds only in-frame clones and misses some; the assay was immunoSEQ multiplex PCR. This sample has almost 400,000 clones, with more than 70% found just once. Material: peripheral blood. These receptors were obtained from a woman between 55 and 75 years old with COVID-19, enrolled during active disease.

This clone was observed once. V usage is TRBV6-5 and J usage is TRBJ1-4, with D unclear. Looked up from germline, CDR1 is MNHEY and CDR2 is SVGAGI. The CDR3 length is 14 residues. The V and J ends lost 6 bases and 5 bases respectively, with 13 bases between them. CDR3 sequence (DNA): TGTGCCAGCAGGCGAAGAGGGCCGAATGAAAAACTGTTTTTT. The encoded protein is CASRRRGPNEKLFF.

The chain is built from TRBV7-3 and TRBJ2-1; tentatively, D is TRBD2 (5 bases). V lost 0 bases and J lost 2, with 8 bases in between. Germline CDR1 SGHTA, CDR2 FQGTGA. The CDR3 loop spans 15 amino acids. CDR3 protein: CASSLTASTYNEQFF. The CDR3 coding sequence is TGTGCCAGCAGCTTAACGGCTAGCACCTACAATGAGCAGTTCTTC.

The sample holds one count of this clone. The rearrangement joins TRBV15 to TRBJ1-2; D remains unclear. The V gene's germline CDR1 is LNHNV and CDR2 YYDKDF (reference sequence). The CDR3 has 15 amino acids. Trimming left V 1 base short and J 2 bases short, with 11 bases between. The CDR3 reads CATSRGYSINYGYTF. As DNA, the CDR3 is TGTGCCACCAGCAGAGGGTACAGCATAAACTATGGCTACACCTTC.

The chain recombines TRBV6-1 with TRBJ1-2, with D possibly TRBD1 on 5 matching bases. V lost 3 bases to trimming and J lost 2 bases, with 10 bases between them. Germline loops: CDR1 MNHNS, CDR2 SASEGT. This CDR3 has 14 amino acids. The DNA of the CDR3 is TGTGCCAGCAGTGATTGGACATCAAACTATGGCTACACCTTC. Residues: CASSDWTSNYGYTF.

This clone has just one count. This chain links TRBV10-3 with TRBJ2-3, with D possibly matching TRBD2 (5 bases). Germline V gene data show CDR1 as ENHRY and CDR2 as SYGVKD. The CDR3 is made up of 15 amino acids. V was shortened by 10 bases and J by 4 bases, with 21 bases between the two germline ends. The CDR3 nucleotides read TGTGCCACCACAGCGAATAGCCCGGGGTCAGATACGCAGTATTTT. Translation gives CATTANSPGSDTQYF.

The J gene is TRBJ2-4, the V gene TRBV5-4, with D possibly TRBD1 on 6 matching bases. The germline gives CDR1 SGHNT, CDR2 YYREEE (reference sequence). V lost 4 bases to trimming and J lost 1 base, with 9 bases between them. The CDR3 sequence is 14 residues long. The CDR3 DNA sequence: TGTGCCAGCAGCGAAACAGGGGCCAAAAACATTCAGTACTTC. This gives the protein CASSETGAKNIQYF.

This rearrangement joins TRBV5-1 to TRBJ2-7, with D maybe TRBD2 (6 bases). Germline assignment: CDR1 SGHRS and CDR2 YFSETQ. CDR3 size: 16 residues. V lost 0 bases and J 3 bases, leaving 16 bases between the germline ends. The CDR3 nucleotides read TGCGCCAGCAGCTTGGAAGGCGGGACTCGATTCTACGAGCAGTACTTC. It specifies CASSLEGGTRFYEQYF.

V and J are TRBV2 and TRBJ1-1, with 8 bases fitting TRBD1. This CDR3 spans 12 amino acids. V gave up 11 bases and J gave up 6 bases; unmatched junction bases: 8. In germline, CDR1 is SNHLY, CDR2 FYNNEI. The CDR3 DNA reads as TGTGCCGGAGGCAGGGGGCTGGCTGAAGCTTTCTTT. Its translation: CAGGRGLAEAFF.

The chain has TRBV5-1 and TRBJ1-3; maybe TRBD1 (6 bases). Trimming stripped 4 bases from V and 0 bases from J, with 14 bases between. Germline V CDR1 and CDR2: SGHRS, YFSETQ. CDR3 size: 16 residues. Written as DNA, the CDR3 is TGCGCCAGCAGCCCTGGGACAACGAGCTCTGGAAACACCATATATTTT. The encoded protein is CASSPGTTSSGNTIYF.

V gene TRBV18 combines with J gene TRBJ2-2, with TRBD1 matching 10 bases. CDR3 size: 15 residues. Trimming took 6 bases from V and 5 from J; bases not matched to a gene: 6. Germline-derived CDR1 and CDR2 are KGHSH and LQKENI. CDR3 DNA: TGTGCCAGCTCGACAGGGGGCGCGGGAACCGGGGAGCTGTTTTTT. Its protein product is CASSTGGAGTGELFF. The whole variable domain, remainder taken from reference TRBV18 and TRBJ2-2, is NAGVMQNPRHLVRRRGQEARLRCSPMKGHSHVYWYRQLPEEGLKFMVYLQKENIIDESGMPKERFSAEFPKEGPSILRIQQVVRGDSAAYFCASSTGGAGTGELFFGEGSRLTVL.

The chain uses TRBV3-1 (or the pseudogene TRBV3-2) and TRBJ1-6, with 7 bases identical to TRBD1. Unmatched junction bases numbered 9, after V lost 4 bases and J lost 9 bases. The CDR3 totals 15 residues. In germline, CDR1 is LGHDT, CDR2 YNNKEL (reference sequence). CDR3 sequence reads: CASSPSDRMGSPLHF. The CDR3 nucleotides are TGTGCCAGCAGCCCATCGGACAGGATGGGTTCACCCCTCCACTTT.

The chain joins TRBV27 to TRBJ1-1, with TRBD1 identical over 10 bases. CDR3 length equals 17 residues. The junction had 8 bases not matched to a gene; V was cut back by 0 bases and J by 4 bases. CDR1 and CDR2 from the germline V gene are MNHEY and SMNVEV (reference sequence). CDR3 bases: TGTGCCAGCAGTTTATCCTGGACAGGGGGTAGGGTCACTGAAGCTTTCTTT. Translated, it gives CASSLSWTGGRVTEAFF.

The CDR3 reads CASRLHAGEQFF. The CDR3 DNA sequence: TGTGCCAGCAGGCTCCATGCGGGCGAGCAGTTCTTC. The chain employs TRBV11-2 and TRBJ2-1, with a weak D call TRBD2 (5 bases). CDR1 and CDR2 (germline): SGHAT, FQNNGV. CDR3 length: 12 residues. Trimming took off 6 bases at V and 10 bases at J, with 13 bases between the two ends.